This is a list of T cell receptor beta chains from one sample in a study of blood T cell repertoires in COVID-19. This table comes from immunoSEQ multiplex PCR, and its TCRdb copy is limited to in-frame clones, with some not included. The sample shows 87,000 or so clones, around nine tenths of them seen only once. The sequenced material came from peripheral blood. These receptors originate from an elderly man with acute or convalescent COVID-19. Both conserved end residues are part of each CDR3.

v_gene: TRBV27
j_gene: TRBJ2-1
CDR3aa: CASSLVPSGTSSYNEQFF

v_gene: TRBV5-5
j_gene: TRBJ1-6
CDR3aa: CATRRGSNSPLHF

v_gene: TRBV9
j_gene: TRBJ1-2
CDR3aa: CASSVLPGTSDGYTF

v_gene: TRBV30
j_gene: TRBJ2-3
CDR3aa: CAWSWLAGNTDTQYF

v_gene: TRBV6-5
j_gene: TRBJ1-2
CDR3aa: CASEQGNYGYTF

v_gene: TRBV7-9
j_gene: TRBJ2-7
CDR3aa: CASSLGGTGRAYEQYF

v_gene: TRBV6-5
j_gene: TRBJ1-2
CDR3aa: CASNKGDGYTF

v_gene: TRBV7-9
j_gene: TRBJ2-3
CDR3aa: CASNPLGRGNTDTQYF

v_gene: TRBV3-1/TRBV3-2
j_gene: TRBJ1-6
CDR3aa: CASSQDPEVDSPLHF

v_gene: TRBV7-3
j_gene: TRBJ2-4
CDR3aa: CASSLTYGGQNIQYF